This TCR beta chain appears in the sequencing data of a study of blood T cell repertoires in COVID-19. Study details: Donors in the United States, Italy and Spain gave samples during acute or convalescent COVID-19. T cells, B-cell-depleted T cells, or PBMCs supplied cDNA or gDNA.

Trimming at V came to 2 bases and at J to 0 bases, leaving 8 bases not matched to a gene. The CDR3 has 16 residues. Germline lookup yields CDR1 GTSNPN and CDR2 SVGIG (reference sequence). As processed by the authors: The assay estimated nucleated cells by amplifying reference gene primers. Assay used: immunoSEQ multiplex PCR; TCRdb lists only in-frame clones, some missing. That table gives V, J and clone size, and the DNA gave D and trimming. The table lists approximately 150,000 clones, 75% to 85% of them singletons. The rearrangement links TRBV30 to TRBJ2-3; 7 nucleotides line up with TRBD2. The TCR was taken from a man aged 60 to 75 with acute or convalescent COVID-19. The sequencing sample was made of peripheral blood. CDR3 coding DNA: TGTGCCTGGAGTTTTGGCCGGGACTATAGCACAGATACGCAGTATTTT. It codes for CAWSFGRDYSTDTQYF.